This entry lists 30 T cell receptor beta chains sequenced from one sample in a study of response to subunit inactivated influenza vaccine. One entry per CDR3 protein results from TCRdb running MiXCR on the RT-PCR reads. The table shows about 190,000 distinct CDR3 sequences, with around 14% occurring only once. The specimen comprised CD8+ T cells sorted from PBMCs, sampled around 5 days after vaccination. These receptors all stem from a middle-aged man who received an inactivated influenza vaccine.

This clonotype was counted between two and nine times. V is TRBV15 and J is TRBJ2-5; D not certain. Germline V gene sequence: CDR1 LNHNV, CDR2 YYDKDF (reference sequence). Trimming took 0 bases from V and 5 from J, leaving 7 bases between them. The CDR3 has 13 amino acids. The CDR3 nucleotides read TGTGCCACCAGCAGAGATACACACGAGACCCAGTACTTC. This sequence encodes CATSRDTHETQYF.

The CDR3 sequence is CASSQDRDYVKNIQYF. CDR3 coding DNA: TGCGCCAGCAGCCAAGATAGAGACTACGTTAAAAACATTCAGTACTTC. V is TRBV4-3 and J is TRBJ2-4; tentative D call: TRBD2 (5 bases). The CDR3 is 16 amino acids. Germline CDR1 is LGHNA and CDR2 is YSLEER. The germline V and J ends were trimmed by 0 bases and 4 bases, with 13 bases remaining between them.

As to this clonotype: A much bigger clone sits one base away, suggesting this may be a read error. The chain recombines TRBV15 with TRBJ2-3, with TRBD2 identical over 7 bases. The CDR3 is 16 residues long. CDR1 is LNHNV, CDR2 YYDKDF, per germline (reference sequence). Trimming cost V 1 base and J 4 bases; bases outside gene matches: 8. CDR3: CATSRGAGLRSDTQYF. CDR3 nucleotides: TGTGCCACCAGCAGAGGAGCGGGATTGCGGTCAGATACGCAGTATTTT. Combining the CDR3 with reference TRBV15 and TRBJ2-3 gives the whole variable domain DAMVIQNPRYQVTQFGKPVTLSCSQTLNHNVMYWYQQKSSQAPKLLFHYYDKDFNNEADTPDNFQSRRPNTSFCFLDIRSPGLGDTAMYLCATSRGAGLRSDTQYFGPGTRLTVL.

This clonotype has ten or more counts. This chain connects TRBV15 to TRBJ2-1; weak D call: TRBD2 (6 bases). CDR3 length: 15 amino acids. Germline loops: CDR1 LNHNV, CDR2 YYDKDF (reference sequence). The V end was cut by 3 bases, the J end by 1 base, with 10 bases between. The CDR3 reads CATSRELASYNEQFF. CDR3 nucleotides: TGTGCCACCAGCAGGGAACTAGCTTCCTACAATGAGCAGTTCTTC. Drawing the rest from reference TRBV15 and TRBJ2-1, the complete variable domain is DAMVIQNPRYQVTQFGKPVTLSCSQTLNHNVMYWYQQKSSQAPKLLFHYYDKDFNNEADTPDNFQSRRPNTSFCFLDIRSPGLGDTAMYLCATSRELASYNEQFFGPGTRLTVL.

This clonotype has more than one count but fewer than ten. V and J are TRBV21-1 and TRBJ1-4. TRBV21-1 is listed as a pseudogene. The CDR3 runs 15 residues. The CDR3 DNA reads as TGTGTTTGGAAGGGATGGCAACCAACTAATGAAAAACTGTTTTTT. Protein sequence: CVWKGWQPTNEKLFF.

This clonotype was recorded a few times. This rearrangement joins TRBV4-3 to TRBJ2-1; D perhaps matches TRBD2 (6 bases). The CDR3 covers 15 residues. CDR1 is LGHNA, CDR2 YSLEER, per germline. The germline V and J ends were trimmed by 4 bases and 0 bases, with 10 bases remaining between them. This CDR3 reads CASSLGLPSYNEQFF. CDR3 DNA: TGCGCCAGCAGCCTGGGACTTCCCTCCTACAATGAGCAGTTCTTC.

This chain links TRBV3-1 with TRBJ2-5, with TRBD1 as a possible D gene (6 bases). Trimming removed 4 bases from V and 0 bases from J, with 15 bases in between. This CDR3 is built from 16 residues. From germline, CDR1 is LGHDT and CDR2 YNNKEL (reference sequence). The CDR3 sequence: CASSLSGPGDQETQYF. The CDR3 region has the DNA TGTGCCAGCAGCCTGAGCGGTCCAGGGGACCAAGAGACCCAGTACTTC.

This clonotype was observed a handful of times. The V call is TRBV7-9, the J call TRBJ1-1; perhaps TRBD1 as D (6 bases). V lost 7 bases and J lost 1, with 10 bases in between. Looked up from germline, CDR1 is SEHNR and CDR2 is FQNEAQ (reference sequence). The CDR3 is 13 amino acids. The CDR3 here is CASTPTGNTEAFF. In DNA form, the CDR3 reads TGTGCCAGCACCCCGACAGGGAACACTGAAGCTTTCTTT.

This clonotype was observed a handful of times. The rearrangement joins TRBV20-1 to TRBJ2-1, with 9 positions matching TRBD2. The germline V gene has CDR1 DFQATT and CDR2 SNEGSKA (reference sequence). CDR3 length equals 12 residues. Trimming at V came to 4 bases and at J to 8 bases, leaving 3 bases not matched to a gene. The CDR3 loop is CSAIRTSDEQFF. CDR3 DNA: TGCAGTGCTATCCGGACTAGCGATGAGCAGTTCTTC.

This clonotype was seen a few times. This chain connects TRBV5-1 to TRBJ2-7; TRBD1 matches at 8 bases. CDR1 and CDR2 (germline): SGHRS, YFSETQ. The ends lost 4 bases at V and 2 bases at J; junction bases unmatched: 8. The CDR3 runs to 15 residues. The CDR3 loop reads CASSLTGGPPYEQYF. In nucleotides, the CDR3 is TGCGCCAGCAGCCTTACAGGGGGTCCCCCCTACGAGCAGTACTTC.

The chain carries TRBV7-9 and TRBJ2-7, with D unclear. Germline V lookup: CDR1 SEHNR, CDR2 FQNEAQ (reference sequence). Trimming took off 1 base at V and 5 bases at J, with 15 bases between the two ends. The CDR3 is 15 amino acids. The CDR3 DNA follows: TGTGCCAGCAGCTTAGTTTCTCTTGTGAAGAACGAGCAGTACTTC. The encoded protein is CASSLVSLVKNEQYF.

In this sample, this clonotype turned up a few times. The genes are TRBV28 and TRBJ2-2; D possibly corresponds to TRBD2 (5 bases). V lost 7 bases and J 6 bases, leaving 18 bases between the germline ends. CDR3 length equals 15 residues. CDR1 and CDR2 from the germline V gene are MDHEN and SYDVKM. The CDR3 loop is CASTPERAGAGELFF. CDR3 bases: TGTGCCAGCACCCCGGAGAGGGCCGGGGCCGGGGAGCTGTTTTTT. The entire variable domain, with the rest obtained from reference TRBV28 and TRBJ2-2, is as follows: DVKVTQSSRYLVKRTGEKVFLECVQDMDHENMFWYRQDPGLGLRLIYFSYDVKMKEKGDIPEGYSVSREKKERFSLILESASTNQTSMYLCASTPERAGAGELFFGEGSRLTVL.

This clonotype was detected only a few times. The V call is TRBV4-3, the J call TRBJ2-7; either TRBD1 or TRBD2 may supply D (6 bases each). The germline CDR1 and CDR2 sequences are LGHNA and YSLEER. Trimming stripped 2 bases from V and 5 bases from J, with 28 bases between. The CDR3 length is 19 residues. The CDR3 nucleotides read TGCGCCAGCAGCCAATGGCACGAACGGGCGGAGGGGGTTCGCGACGAGCAGTACTTC. Translation gives CASSQWHERAEGVRDEQYF.

This clonotype was seen only a few times. The chain combines TRBV15 with TRBJ2-3; 12 nucleotides agree with TRBD1. In germline, CDR1 is LNHNV, CDR2 YYDKDF (reference sequence). There are 15 residues in the CDR3. V gave up 2 bases and J gave up 6 bases; unmatched junction bases: 3. CDR3 DNA sequence: TGTGCCACCAGCAGAACCGGGACAGGGGGCGATACGCAGTATTTT. This codes for CATSRTGTGGDTQYF.

This clonotype appeared a few times. The rearrangement uses TRBV7-9 and TRBJ2-3; TRBD1 or TRBD2 may be the D gene (5 bases each). V lost 5 bases and J 2 bases, leaving 14 bases between the germline ends. Germline V lookup: CDR1 SEHNR, CDR2 FQNEAQ (reference sequence). The CDR3 extends over 15 amino acids. The CDR3 DNA reads TGTGCCAGCAGCCCGGGACGTTCCCACACAGATACGCAGTATTTT. Its protein is CASSPGRSHTDTQYF.

This clonotype was picked up a small number of times. The junction differs from germline at one of its ends, possibly a read error. The J gene is TRBJ2-2, the V gene TRBV4-1; TRBD1 might be the D (6 bases). Germline V gene data show CDR1 as MGHRA and CDR2 as YSYEKL. The CDR3 spans 16 residues. This chain's CDR3 is CASSQSGAPNAGELFF. CDR3 sequence (DNA): TGCGCCAGCAGCCAGTCAGGGGCCCCGAACGCCGGGGAGCTGTTTTTT.

V gene TRBV9 combines with J gene TRBJ2-7; the match to TRBD1 covers 7 bases. The CDR3 totals 13 residues. CDR1 is SGDLS, CDR2 YYNGEE, per germline. With 4 bases clipped from V and 5 bases from J, the junction kept 6 bases outside the gene matches. The CDR3 is CASSPSGTDEQYF. As DNA, the CDR3 is TGTGCCAGCAGCCCCTCCGGGACAGACGAGCAGTACTTC.

This clonotype was seen ten or more times. This chain joins TRBV29-1 and TRBJ2-7, with D unclear. CDR1 SQVTM and CDR2 ANQGSEA come from the germline V gene. Trimming removed 1 base at V and 2 bases at J, with 6 bases between. This CDR3 region has 12 residues. The CDR3, as DNA: TGCAGCGTTGAAGCCGGAACCTACGAGCAGTACTTC. This translates into CSVEAGTYEQYF.

In its sample, this clonotype was seen a few times. The chain recombines TRBV20-1 with TRBJ1-1, with D unresolved. CDR1 is DFQATT and CDR2 is SNEGSKA in the germline V gene (reference sequence). Trimming cost V 5 bases and J 0 bases, with 13 bases left between them. The CDR3 is 14 amino acids. DNA of the CDR3: TGCAGTGCTGACCGGACTGAGCTGAACACTGAAGCTTTCTTT. It yields the protein CSADRTELNTEAFF.

This clonotype was seen only a few times. The chain couples TRBV4-3 to TRBJ2-5; D might be TRBD1 or TRBD2, each matching 5 bases. This CDR3 is 15 amino acids long. CDR1 is LGHNA and CDR2 is YSLEER in the germline V gene. The V gene lost 0 bases and the J gene lost 4 bases, with 12 bases spanning the gap. The CDR3 loop is CASSQDGGTGETQYF. CDR3 sequence (DNA): TGCGCCAGCAGCCAAGATGGGGGTACGGGAGAGACCCAGTACTTC.

This clonotype was detected ten times or more. The rearrangement links TRBV30 to TRBJ2-3; D call uncertain. This CDR3 region has 16 residues. Trimming stripped 2 bases from V and 4 bases from J, with 19 bases between. From germline, CDR1 is GTSNPN and CDR2 SVGIG (reference sequence). The CDR3 nucleotides are TGTGCCTGGAGTTTGGGATACCCCGGAACCGCAGATACGCAGTATTTT. It translates to CAWSLGYPGTADTQYF.

The rearrangement joins TRBV6-5 to TRBJ2-1; 9 bases agree with TRBD2. Germline V lookup: CDR1 MNHEY, CDR2 SVGAGI. There are 17 residues in the CDR3. The trim removed 0 bases at V and 3 bases at J, leaving 6 bases unmatched. In nucleotides, the CDR3 is TGTGCCAGCAGTTACTCGAGCGGGGGGCGATTCTACAATGAGCAGTTCTTC. Translated: CASSYSSGGRFYNEQFF.

This clonotype was observed a few times. The rearrangement links TRBV4-3 to TRBJ1-6; maybe TRBD1 (6 bases). The V and J ends lost 4 bases and 7 bases respectively, with 14 bases between them. The CDR3 is made up of 15 amino acids. Per the germline V gene, CDR1 is LGHNA and CDR2 is YSLEER. The CDR3 loop reads CASSPSPGTNSPLHF. Written as DNA, the CDR3 is TGCGCCAGCAGCCCATCTCCAGGGACAAATTCACCCCTCCACTTT.

This clonotype has just a few counts. The chain carries TRBV12-3 or TRBV12-4 and TRBJ2-2; 11 positions match TRBD1. The junction had 6 bases not matched to a gene; V was cut back by 5 bases and J by 10 bases. The CDR3 sequence is 14 residues long. CDR3 sequence reads: CASSTGQGATELFF. The CDR3 nucleotides are TGTGCCAGCAGTACCGGACAGGGGGCTACGGAGCTGTTTTTT.

In this sample, this clonotype turned up many times. This sequence joins TRBV28 and TRBJ2-5, with unresolved D. This CDR3 has 11 residues. In germline, CDR1 is MDHEN, CDR2 SYDVKM. V was pared by 4 bases and J by 11 bases, with 11 bases between. Written as DNA, the CDR3 is TGTGCCAGCAGTTCCGGATTGAGTCAGTACTTC. This translates into CASSSGLSQYF.

The chain joins TRBV19 to TRBJ2-7, with D tentatively TRBD1 (6 bases). The germline gives CDR1 LNHDA, CDR2 SQIVND (reference sequence). The CDR3 length is 13 residues. The V gene lost 4 bases and the J gene lost 7 bases, with 14 bases spanning the gap. The CDR3 nucleotides read TGTGCCAGTAGTAGCTGGACAGCTACAGAGCAGTACTTC. Translation: CASSSWTATEQYF. Full variable domain (remainder filled in from reference TRBV19 and TRBJ2-7): DGGITQSPKYLFRKEGQNVTLSCEQNLNHDAMYWYRQDPGQGLRLIYYSQIVNDFQKGDIAEGYSVSREKKESFPLTVTSAQKNPTAFYLCASSSWTATEQYFGPGTRLTVT.

This rearrangement joins TRBV27 to TRBJ1-6; D gene unclear. Trimming stripped 2 bases from V and 9 bases from J, with 14 bases between. The CDR3 totals 15 residues. CDR1 and CDR2 from the germline V gene are MNHEY and SMNVEV (reference sequence). CDR3 coding DNA: TGTGCCAGCAGTTTAGTAGGAGGGTTTGGTTCACCCCTCCACTTT. It is translated as CASSLVGGFGSPLHF.

This clonotype was detected only a few times. This chain links TRBV11-1 with TRBJ2-5; 8 nucleotides line up with TRBD2. V trimming: 0 bases; J trimming: 0 bases; junction bases outside the gene matches: 21. Germline V gene sequence: CDR1 SGHAT, CDR2 FQDESV (reference sequence). The CDR3 loop spans 22 amino acids. This CDR3 is CASSLAGGLGPKIWSYQETQYF. CDR3 sequence (DNA): TGTGCCAGCAGCTTAGCGGGGGGACTAGGCCCGAAAATCTGGTCCTACCAAGAGACCCAGTACTTC.

This clonotype was seen only a few times. This CDR3 reads CTGPEAFF. The CDR3 coding sequence is TGCACAGGGCCTGAAGCTTTCTTT. This chain uses TRBV20-1 with TRBJ1-1, with D perhaps matching TRBD1 (5 bases). Germline V gene data show CDR1 as DFQATT and CDR2 as SNEGSKA (reference sequence). CDR3 size: 8 residues.

V is TRBV28 and J is TRBJ2-2, with D possibly matching TRBD2 (5 bases). The CDR3 extends over 16 amino acids. Trimming shortened V by 7 bases and J by 2 bases, and 17 bases separated the two germline ends. Looked up from germline, CDR1 is MDHEN and CDR2 is SYDVKM. The CDR3 reads CASTSRRSANTGELFF. The CDR3 region has the DNA TGTGCCAGCACCTCCAGGAGGTCTGCTAACACCGGGGAGCTGTTTTTT.